This record concerns one T cell receptor (beta chain) sequence. This CDR3 comprises 14 residues. Germline V gene lookup returns CDR1 DFQATT and CDR2 SNEGSKA (reference sequence). The V segment lost 3 bases and the J segment 4 bases; nucleotides outside the gene matches: 7. A single record per CDR3 protein comes from TCRdb applying MiXCR to the RT-PCR reads. The sample comprises 500,000 to 550,000 distinct CDR3 sequences, approximately 24% of which are singletons, and 2.5% to 3% rests with the top ten. This sample stems from a study of response to subunit inactivated influenza vaccine. These data are also associated with another study on T cells expressing NK-cell markers. That publication notes: Template switching by 5'RACE with UMIs generated the TCR beta cDNA. Sorting of alpha-beta TCR T cells alone was achieved in several experiments with an anti-gamma-delta TCR antibody.

Material: CD4+ T cells sorted from PBMCs, obtained approximately 12 days after vaccination. The receptor's source is a man in his fifties who received an inactivated influenza vaccine. V and J are TRBV20-1 and TRBJ1-1; 8 nucleotides align to TRBD1. The CDR3 sequence is CSASGQGAGTEAFF. Written as DNA, the CDR3 is TGCAGTGCTAGTGGGCAGGGGGCAGGCACTGAAGCTTTCTTT.